Here is one TCR beta chain with its context. As originally analysed: From reference gene primer amplification, estimates of nucleated cell counts were derived. Measured with immunoSEQ multiplex PCR; TCRdb has only the in-frame clones, and not every one. D and trimming were read from the DNA, whereas the V and J calls and clone size are those reported in that table. The data contain about 320,000 clones, about 87% of them seen just once; the ten biggest clones take up 8.5% to 10%. Germline V CDR1 and CDR2: SGHAT, FQNNGV. J gave up 6 bases and V 4 bases, and 3 bases lay outside the gene matches. The CDR3 covers 14 residues. This sample was taken from a study of blood T cell repertoires in COVID-19. The overall study: Samples of COVID-19 (acute and convalescent) were obtained from the United States, Italy and Spain.

Cohorts were assigned according to the clinical history that participants reported. Recovery meant two consecutive negative NP/OP PCR tests, professional clearance, or resolved symptoms. The chain combines TRBV11-2 with TRBJ2-3, with TRBD2 matching over 11 bases. The specimen sequenced was PBMCs or T cells enriched from blood (not recorded which). This TCR came from a woman under 30 who had recovered from COVID-19. Here the CDR3 reads CASSSTSGSDTQYF. The CDR3 nucleotides read TGTGCCAGCAGCTCTACTAGCGGGAGTGATACGCAGTATTTT.